Listed here are 30 T cell receptor beta chains from one sample, sequenced in a study of T cells after yellow fever vaccination. From the 5' RACE reads, TCRdb called clonotypes with MiXCR, one entry per CDR3 protein. The table lists over 150,000 distinct CDR3 sequences, 6.5% to 8.5% of them singletons. The sample was CD4+ T cells sorted from PBMCs, taken about 5 days after the first yellow fever vaccination. The receptors come from a man between 18 and 29 years old who received the YFV17D yellow fever vaccine.

This clonotype was seen ten or more times. This chain connects TRBV9 to TRBJ2-5; D could derive from TRBD1 or TRBD2 (5 bases each). Trimming took 3 bases from V and 3 from J, leaving 9 bases between them. The V gene's germline CDR1 is SGDLS and CDR2 YYNGEE. The CDR3 loop spans 13 amino acids. CDR3 in DNA: TGTGCCAGCAGCGCCGGGGCCGAAGAGACCCAGTACTTC. Its translation is CASSAGAEETQYF.

Details on this clonotype: A much larger clone is a single base away; this may be a read error. This sequence joins TRBV11-3 and TRBJ2-1; D is possibly TRBD2 (7 bases). Per the germline V gene, CDR1 is SGHNT and CDR2 is YENEEA. The CDR3 loop spans 15 amino acids. Trimming took off 1 base at V and 5 bases at J, with 12 bases between the two ends. The CDR3 loop is CASSLVRGADNEQFF. The DNA for the CDR3 is TGTGCCAGCAGCTTAGTCCGGGGGGCTGACAATGAGCAGTTCTTC.

The rearrangement links TRBV12-3 or TRBV12-4 to TRBJ1-1, with TRBD1 matching 7 bases. The V segment lost 3 bases and the J segment 2 bases; nucleotides outside the gene matches: 6. This CDR3 has 15 residues. CDR3 sequence: CASSLGTAKNTEAFF. The CDR3 DNA follows: TGTGCCAGCAGTTTGGGGACAGCCAAAAACACTGAAGCTTTCTTT.

There are many counts of this clonotype. V and J are TRBV19 and TRBJ1-4; D gene uncertain. Trimming cost V 1 base and J 2 bases, with 8 bases left between them. The CDR3 has 15 amino acids. Germline CDR1 is LNHDA and CDR2 is SQIVND (reference sequence). CDR3 DNA: TGTGCCAGTAGTATAGTCGGAGCCACTAATGAAAAACTGTTTTTT. Translating it yields CASSIVGATNEKLFF.

This clonotype appeared a few times. This chain links TRBV7-2 with TRBJ2-3; D is uncertain. This CDR3 has 14 amino acids. Trimming removed 2 bases from V and 4 bases from J, with 10 bases in between. Germline V gives CDR1 SGHTA, CDR2 FQGNSA. This CDR3 reads CASSLKRAPDTQYF. Here the CDR3 DNA reads TGTGCCAGCAGCTTAAAGCGAGCCCCAGATACGCAGTATTTT.

This clonotype appeared many times. The DNA of the CDR3 is TGTGCCGGGGGGGCCGCCTACAATGAGCAGTTCTTC. This translates into CAGGAAYNEQFF. The rearrangement joins TRBV12-3 or TRBV12-4 to TRBJ2-1; the D gene is possibly TRBD2 (7 bases). This CDR3 has 12 residues. Trimming pared 11 bases from V and 2 bases from J, leaving 10 bases between.

V usage is TRBV7-9 and J usage is TRBJ2-7; weak D call: TRBD1 (5 bases). Germline V lookup: CDR1 SEHNR, CDR2 FQNEAQ (reference sequence). There are 15 residues in the CDR3. Trimming took 1 base from V and 5 from J, leaving 15 bases between them. The CDR3 DNA reads TGTGCCAGCAGCTTAGGACCCCGCCAGGGCCACGAGCAGTACTTC. It is translated as CASSLGPRQGHEQYF.

This clonotype was seen only a few times. The chain has TRBV4-3 and TRBJ1-5, with no clear D. The V end lost 1 base, the J end lost 8 bases, and 9 bases lay between the germline ends. Germline values: CDR1 LGHNA, CDR2 YSLEER. CDR3 length equals 13 residues. In DNA, the CDR3 is TGCGCCAGCAGCCAAGCCCCAAGGGAGCCCCAGCATTTT. This translates into CASSQAPREPQHF.

The table lists this clonotype with many counts. The chain carries TRBV20-1 and TRBJ1-6; D not certain. The CDR3 has 13 amino acids. The V end lost 4 bases, the J end lost 4 bases, and 8 bases lay between the germline ends. CDR1 is DFQATT, CDR2 SNEGSKA, per germline (reference sequence). The CDR3 bases are TGCAGTGCTAATCCAGATTATAATTCACCCCTCCACTTT. Protein product: CSANPDYNSPLHF.

The chain uses TRBV5-1 and TRBJ2-5; D perhaps matches TRBD2 (5 bases). With 0 bases removed from V and 4 bases from J, the gap between germline ends came to 10 bases. This CDR3 has 14 amino acids. Germline lookup yields CDR1 SGHRS and CDR2 YFSETQ. The CDR3 DNA reads TGCGCCAGCAGCTTGGAACGGGAAGGAGAGACCCAGTACTTC. Translated: CASSLEREGETQYF.

Concerning this clonotype: This clone may be a read error of a much larger clone one base away. The chain joins TRBV18 to TRBJ1-1; possible D gene TRBD1, 5 bases. Germline CDR1 and CDR2: KGHSH and LQKENI. The CDR3 has 16 residues. Deletions cut 2 bases from V and 5 bases from J, with 18 bases between. CDR3 bases: TGTGCCAGCTCACCAAGCCTGTACAGGATTTCGACTGAAGCTTTCTTT. It translates to CASSPSLYRISTEAFF.

This clonotype has a handful of counts. The chain joins TRBV20-1 to TRBJ2-5; the D is unclear. CDR3 length equals 12 residues. V was pared by 4 bases and J by 1 base, with 7 bases between. The germline V gene encodes CDR1 DFQATT and CDR2 SNEGSKA (reference sequence). The DNA for the CDR3 is TGCAGTGCTAATGGGATCCAAGAGACCCAGTACTTC. The encoded protein is CSANGIQETQYF.

The rearrangement uses TRBV7-2 and TRBJ1-1; D might be TRBD1 (6 bases). Germline V CDR1 and CDR2: SGHTA, FQGNSA. The CDR3 covers 14 residues. V was cut by 5 bases and J by 3 bases, with 13 bases left in between. The CDR3 region has the DNA TGTGCCAGCAGCCTAGGGGGGCCTGACACTGAAGCTTTCTTT. Protein sequence: CASSLGGPDTEAFF.

This clonotype was counted many times. The V and J genes are TRBV7-2 and TRBJ2-3; 9 nucleotides agree with TRBD2. Germline CDR1 SGHTA, CDR2 FQGNSA. J gave up 4 bases and V 2 bases, and 7 bases lay outside the gene matches. The CDR3 spans 16 residues. CDR3: CASSLNGGGAADTQYF. The CDR3 DNA is TGTGCCAGCAGCTTAAATGGCGGGGGGGCCGCAGATACGCAGTATTTT.

This clonotype has ten or more counts. V and J are TRBV6-5 and TRBJ2-2, with 7 bases matching TRBD1. CDR1 and CDR2 (germline): MNHEY, SVGAGI. The CDR3 covers 17 residues. V shed 0 bases and J 6 bases; nucleotides not matched to a gene: 10. The CDR3 region has the DNA TGTGCCAGCAGTTACTCCCCTGACAGGGCTTTAGCCGGGGAGCTGTTTTTT. Protein sequence: CASSYSPDRALAGELFF.

This clonotype was seen more than once but under ten times. This rearrangement joins TRBV5-6 to TRBJ1-6; 7 nucleotides agree with TRBD1. V trimming: 2 bases; J trimming: 8 bases; junction bases outside the gene matches: 10. Germline V gene lookup returns CDR1 SGHDT and CDR2 YYEEEE. The CDR3 has 16 residues. CDR3 loop: CASSFTQGFDHSPLHF. The DNA for the CDR3 is TGTGCCAGCAGCTTCACACAGGGGTTCGATCATTCACCCCTCCACTTT.

This clonotype has at least ten counts. The chain couples TRBV7-9 to TRBJ1-6; TRBD1 agrees at 8 bases. There are 17 residues in the CDR3. The junction had 17 bases not matched to a gene; V was cut back by 5 bases and J by 11 bases. Per germline, CDR1 SEHNR and CDR2 FQNEAQ (reference sequence). The CDR3 protein is CASSQMGQTGVRPPLHF. CDR3 coding DNA: TGTGCCAGCAGCCAGATGGGTCAGACAGGGGTCCGACCACCCCTCCACTTT.

The rearrangement uses TRBV7-9 and TRBJ1-1; D perhaps matches TRBD1 (5 bases). V gave up 3 bases and J gave up 6 bases, with 14 bases separating them. The CDR3 totals 14 residues. Germline assignment: CDR1 SEHNR and CDR2 FQNEAQ (reference sequence). DNA of the CDR3: TGTGCCAGCAGCTTCCCAGGGCTAGGAGCTGAAGCTTTCTTT. Encoded protein: CASSFPGLGAEAFF.

The chain carries TRBV11-1 and TRBJ1-3; TRBD1 matches 9 bases. Germline V CDR1 and CDR2: SGHAT, FQDESV (reference sequence). The ends lost 1 base at V and 5 bases at J; junction bases unmatched: 12. This CDR3 region has 18 residues. The CDR3 loop is CASSLEGQGVGYRNTIYF. The CDR3 region has the DNA TGTGCCAGCAGCTTAGAGGGACAGGGAGTCGGCTATCGAAACACCATATATTTT.

This clonotype was picked up a small number of times. The J gene is TRBJ2-7, the V gene TRBV6-4; no clear D gene. Germline CDR1 is MRHNA and CDR2 is SNTAGT. CDR3 length: 10 amino acids. The germline V and J ends were trimmed by 7 bases and 6 bases, with 7 bases remaining between them. The CDR3 DNA reads TGTGCCAGCAAGGGTTGCGAGCAGTACGTC. Protein product: CASKGCEQYV.

This clonotype was found many times. The CDR3 is CAVKGRSYNEQFF. The CDR3 nucleotides are TGTGCCGTAAAGGGACGATCCTACAATGAGCAGTTCTTC. V is TRBV19 and J is TRBJ2-1; either TRBD1 or TRBD2 may supply D (5 bases each). Looked up from germline, CDR1 is LNHDA and CDR2 is SQIVND (reference sequence). The CDR3 extends over 13 amino acids. The ends were cut back, 11 bases at V and 1 base at J, with 12 bases in the middle.

This clonotype was seen many times. This chain joins TRBV5-6 and TRBJ2-7, with 8 bases aligning to TRBD2. The CDR3 loop spans 13 amino acids. Germline values: CDR1 SGHDT, CDR2 YYEEEE. CDR3 nucleotide sequence: TGTGCCAGCAGCTTGAAAGGACTAGCAAAACTCGGAGTC. Its translation: CASSLKGLAKLGV.

V and J are TRBV20-1 and TRBJ1-5; the D gene is possibly TRBD1 (5 bases). The CDR3 spans 15 residues. Germline-derived CDR1 and CDR2 are DFQATT and SNEGSKA (reference sequence). Trimming pared 1 base from V and 7 bases from J, leaving 17 bases between. The CDR3 DNA reads as TGCAGTGCTAGAGCCCCCTGGGGGGATGGACAGCCCCAGCATTTT. Residues: CSARAPWGDGQPQHF.

The J gene is TRBJ1-3, the V gene TRBV18; D is unresolved. This CDR3 is built from 12 residues. In germline, CDR1 is KGHSH, CDR2 LQKENI. Trimming took 1 base from V and 4 from J, leaving 2 bases between them. The CDR3 protein is CASSPLGNTIYF. CDR3 sequence (DNA): TGTGCCAGCTCACCACTGGGAAACACCATATATTTT.

This clonotype turned up a few times. The chain recombines TRBV5-5 with TRBJ1-6; D possibly corresponds to TRBD1 (5 bases). The germline V and J ends were trimmed by 0 bases and 10 bases, with 20 bases remaining between them. Germline CDR1 is SGHKS and CDR2 is YYEKEE (reference sequence). The CDR3 spans 17 residues. Here the CDR3 DNA reads TGTGCCAGCAGCTTGGAGACCGGGACGATCGGGTCGTCACCCCTCCACTTT. Translating it yields CASSLETGTIGSSPLHF.

This chain joins TRBV12-3 or TRBV12-4 and TRBJ2-1; D call uncertain. The CDR3 is 14 residues long. Trimming removed 6 bases from V and 8 bases from J, with 17 bases in between. CDR3 residues: CASSMRSSPDEQFF. The CDR3 region has the DNA TGTGCCAGCAGCATGAGGTCTTCGCCGGATGAGCAGTTCTTC.

This chain connects TRBV5-4 to TRBJ2-4, with D possibly TRBD2 on 6 matching bases. V dropped 2 bases and J dropped 6 bases, with 15 bases sitting between them. CDR1 and CDR2 (germline): SGHNT, YYREEE (reference sequence). The CDR3 spans 15 residues. The CDR3 coding sequence is TGTGCCAGCAGCTTCCAGACGGGGGTGGGAAACATTCAGTACTTC. This codes for CASSFQTGVGNIQYF.

The rearrangement links TRBV4-2 to TRBJ1-2; no clear D. There are 15 residues in the CDR3. V lost 3 bases and J lost 8, with 19 bases in between. CDR1 is LGHNA, CDR2 YNFKEQ, per germline. Here the CDR3 reads CASSHALQYLTGYTF. As DNA, the CDR3 is TGTGCCAGCAGCCATGCTCTTCAATACCTCACGGGCTACACCTTC.

This clonotype was counted many times. J is TRBJ1-5 and V is TRBV2; tentatively, D is TRBD1 (5 bases). The V and J ends lost 3 bases and 8 bases respectively, with 14 bases between them. The CDR3 is 14 residues long. Germline V lookup: CDR1 SNHLY, CDR2 FYNNEI. This CDR3 reads CASSEPWDVEPQHF. For the CDR3, the DNA is TGTGCCAGCAGTGAGCCGTGGGACGTTGAGCCCCAGCATTTT.

In its sample, this clonotype was seen a few times. V gene TRBV7-2 combines with J gene TRBJ1-5; D unclear. Trimming took 3 bases from V and 9 from J, leaving 18 bases between them. The CDR3 length is 15 residues. Germline CDR1 reads SGHTA; CDR2 reads FQGNSA. The DNA of the CDR3 is TGTGCCAGCAGCTTTGGGCGACAAGTCGATCCGCCCCAGCATTTT. Translation: CASSFGRQVDPPQHF.